These T cell receptor beta chains were read from a single sample in a study of CD8+ T cells in alopecia areata. Clones were sequenced by immunoSEQ multiplex PCR, and TCRdb holds only the in-frame ones, with some missing. The sample comprises under 65,000 clones, around 47% of which are singletons, and about 51% rests with the top ten. Sequencing used NKG2D-low CD8+ T cells sorted from blood. These receptors originate from a human donor with alopecia areata. The CDR3 runs from the conserved cysteine through the conserved F or W. Each record gives: clone size, D gene, J gene, V gene, CDR3 protein, CDR3 DNA. D genes are given only for firm matches. For some rows the clone size is stated as once, few or many, or as a class when expanded; others skip it.

clone size: few; D gene: .; J gene: TRBJ2-5; V gene: TRBV30; CDR3 protein: CAWSVPEGETQYF; CDR3 DNA: TGTGCCTGGAGTGTCCCCGAGGGAGAGACCCAGTACTTC
clone size: .; D gene: .; J gene: TRBJ2-1; V gene: TRBV28; CDR3 protein: CASSTVGTFNEQFF; CDR3 DNA: TGTGCCAGCAGCACCGTCGGGACCTTCAATGAGCAGTTCTTC
clone size: .; D gene: .; J gene: TRBJ1-2; V gene: TRBV9; CDR3 protein: CASLKRADGYTF; CDR3 DNA: TGTGCCAGCCTCAAGAGGGCAGATGGCTACACCTTC
clone size: .; D gene: TRBD1; J gene: TRBJ2-7; V gene: TRBV4-1; CDR3 protein: CASSQEGQGNIYEQYF; CDR3 DNA: TGCGCCAGCAGCCAAGAGGGACAGGGGAATATCTACGAGCAGTACTTC
clone size: .; D gene: .; J gene: TRBJ2-3; V gene: TRBV20-1; CDR3 protein: CSARPIEQGYF; CDR3 DNA: TGCAGTGCTAGACCCATCGAACAGGGGTATTTT
clone size: .; D gene: TRBD1; J gene: TRBJ1-1; V gene: TRBV15; CDR3 protein: CATSRDRGNTEAFF; CDR3 DNA: TGTGCCACCAGCAGGGACAGGGGAAACACTGAAGCTTTCTTT
clone size: .; D gene: TRBD2; J gene: TRBJ2-3; V gene: TRBV7-9; CDR3 protein: CASSHTLAGGQYF; CDR3 DNA: TGTGCCAGCAGCCATACGCTAGCGGGGGGGCAGTATTTT
clone size: few; D gene: .; J gene: TRBJ1-1; V gene: TRBV28; CDR3 protein: CASSSTRNTEAFF; CDR3 DNA: TGTGCCAGCAGTTCCACACGAAACACTGAAGCTTTCTTT
clone size: .; D gene: .; J gene: TRBJ2-5; V gene: TRBV4-2; CDR3 protein: CASSQVWGGTVKETQYF; CDR3 DNA: TGTGCCAGCAGCCAAGTTTGGGGCGGGACAGTCAAAGAGACCCAGTACTTC
clone size: few; D gene: TRBD1; J gene: TRBJ2-7; V gene: TRBV9; CDR3 protein: CASSGDSGLEQYF; CDR3 DNA: TGTGCCAGCAGCGGGGACAGTGGGCTCGAGCAGTACTTC
clone size: .; D gene: .; J gene: TRBJ2-7; V gene: TRBV19; CDR3 protein: CASSFGAYEQYF; CDR3 DNA: TGTGCCAGTTCGTTTGGAGCCTACGAGCAGTACTTC
clone size: .; D gene: .; J gene: TRBJ2-3; V gene: TRBV27; CDR3 protein: CASRPPGDTQYF; CDR3 DNA: TGTGCCAGCCGGCCCCCCGGGGATACGCAGTATTTT
clone size: few; D gene: .; J gene: TRBJ1-1; V gene: TRBV19; CDR3 protein: CASERAGLNTEAFF; CDR3 DNA: TGTGCCAGTGAAAGGGCAGGGCTGAACACTGAAGCTTTCTTT
clone size: once; D gene: .; J gene: TRBJ2-7; V gene: TRBV5-6; CDR3 protein: CASSLRPYEQYF; CDR3 DNA: TGTGCCAGCAGCTTGCGACCTTACGAGCAGTACTTC
clone size: few; D gene: TRBD1; J gene: TRBJ2-6; V gene: TRBV5-1; CDR3 protein: CASSPGQSDGANVLTF; CDR3 DNA: TGCGCCAGCAGCCCGGGACAGAGTGATGGGGCCAACGTCCTGACTTTC
clone size: .; D gene: TRBD2; J gene: TRBJ2-3; V gene: TRBV2; CDR3 protein: CASSESGIGSDTQYF; CDR3 DNA: TGTGCCAGCAGTGAAAGCGGGATTGGGTCAGATACGCAGTATTTT
clone size: few; D gene: .; J gene: TRBJ2-2; V gene: TRBV7-9; CDR3 protein: CASSTENTGELFF; CDR3 DNA: TGTGCCAGCAGCACCGAAAACACCGGGGAGCTGTTTTTT
clone size: .; D gene: TRBD2; J gene: TRBJ2-7; V gene: TRBV27; CDR3 protein: CASSRGGYEQYF; CDR3 DNA: TGTGCCAGCAGTCGGGGGGGGTACGAGCAGTACTTC
clone size: few; D gene: .; J gene: TRBJ2-7; V gene: TRBV5-1; CDR3 protein: CASSWSPGDYEQYF; CDR3 DNA: TGCGCCAGCAGCTGGTCCCCCGGGGACTACGAGCAGTACTTC
clone size: .; D gene: .; J gene: TRBJ1-1; V gene: TRBV7-9; CDR3 protein: CASRGLDTEAFF; CDR3 DNA: TGTGCCAGCAGGGGCTTGGACACTGAAGCTTTCTTT
clone size: .; D gene: .; J gene: TRBJ2-2; V gene: TRBV11-2; CDR3 protein: CASSLGTGELFF; CDR3 DNA: TGTGCCAGCAGCTTAGGCACCGGGGAGCTGTTTTTT
clone size: few; D gene: .; J gene: TRBJ1-1; V gene: TRBV19; CDR3 protein: CASSIGTRGMNTEAFF; CDR3 DNA: TGTGCCAGTAGTATCGGGACCCGGGGCATGAACACTGAAGCTTTCTTT
clone size: .; D gene: .; J gene: TRBJ2-7; V gene: TRBV29-1; CDR3 protein: CSVSGSASYEQYF; CDR3 DNA: TGCAGCGTGTCCGGGTCCGCTTCCTACGAGCAGTACTTC
clone size: .; D gene: .; J gene: TRBJ2-5; V gene: TRBV19; CDR3 protein: CASSTPQGQETQYF; CDR3 DNA: TGTGCCAGTAGTACACCACAGGGACAAGAGACCCAGTACTTC
clone size: few; D gene: .; J gene: TRBJ2-2; V gene: TRBV19; CDR3 protein: CASFEGKELFF; CDR3 DNA: TGTGCCAGTTTCGAGGGGAAGGAGCTGTTTTTT
clone size: few; D gene: TRBD1; J gene: TRBJ2-7; V gene: TRBV2; CDR3 protein: CASSTGQGSYEQYF; CDR3 DNA: TGTGCCAGCAGTACAGGACAGGGCTCCTACGAGCAGTACTTC
clone size: .; D gene: .; J gene: TRBJ2-7; V gene: TRBV27; CDR3 protein: CASKGGYYEQYF; CDR3 DNA: TGTGCCAGCAAAGGGGGATACTACGAGCAGTACTTC
clone size: few; D gene: .; J gene: TRBJ2-7; V gene: TRBV9; CDR3 protein: CASSVGPGWNEQYF; CDR3 DNA: TGTGCCAGCAGCGTAGGGCCAGGGTGGAACGAGCAGTACTTC
clone size: .; D gene: TRBD1; J gene: TRBJ1-1; V gene: TRBV6-5; CDR3 protein: CASSYGTGGLTEAFF; CDR3 DNA: TGTGCCAGCAGTTACGGGACAGGGGGCCTCACTGAAGCTTTCTTT
clone size: .; D gene: .; J gene: TRBJ1-1; V gene: TRBV10-3; CDR3 protein: CAISREGRPRELNTEAFF; CDR3 DNA: TGTGCCATCAGTAGGGAAGGGCGACCGAGGGAACTGAACACTGAAGCTTTCTTT
clone size: few; D gene: .; J gene: TRBJ2-3; V gene: TRBV7-9; CDR3 protein: CASSLGPDTQYF; CDR3 DNA: TGTGCCAGCAGCCTAGGGCCAGATACGCAGTATTTT
clone size: few; D gene: .; J gene: TRBJ2-3; V gene: TRBV19; CDR3 protein: CASSTEGGTDTQYF; CDR3 DNA: TGTGCCAGTAGTACTGAGGGGGGGACCGATACGCAGTATTTT
clone size: .; D gene: .; J gene: TRBJ2-6; V gene: TRBV6-5; CDR3 protein: CASSVTGGRANVLTF; CDR3 DNA: TGTGCCAGCAGTGTCACAGGTGGAAGGGCCAACGTCCTGACTTTC
clone size: .; D gene: .; J gene: TRBJ1-5; V gene: TRBV7-9; CDR3 protein: CASSLGGRGNQPQHF; CDR3 DNA: TGTGCCAGCAGCTTAGGGGGCAGGGGCAATCAGCCCCAGCATTTT
clone size: .; D gene: .; J gene: TRBJ2-3; V gene: TRBV29-1; CDR3 protein: CSVDDGVGDTQYF; CDR3 DNA: TGCAGCGTTGATGACGGAGTGGGGGATACGCAGTATTTT
clone size: .; D gene: .; J gene: TRBJ2-1; V gene: TRBV9; CDR3 protein: CASSVSLTQGQQFF; CDR3 DNA: TGTGCCAGCAGCGTCAGCCTTACCCAGGGTCAGCAGTTCTTC
clone size: .; D gene: TRBD2; J gene: TRBJ2-7; V gene: TRBV28; CDR3 protein: CASGIAGEINEQYF; CDR3 DNA: TGTGCCAGCGGTATAGCGGGAGAAATAAACGAGCAGTACTTC
clone size: few; D gene: .; J gene: TRBJ1-1; V gene: TRBV29-1; CDR3 protein: CSVLFGDTEAFF; CDR3 DNA: TGCAGCGTCCTATTTGGGGACACTGAAGCTTTCTTT
clone size: few; D gene: .; J gene: TRBJ2-1; V gene: TRBV4-3; CDR3 protein: CASSQDSGISYNEQFF; CDR3 DNA: TGCGCCAGCAGCCAAGATTCTGGGATCTCCTACAATGAGCAGTTCTTC
clone size: .; D gene: .; J gene: TRBJ1-2; V gene: TRBV29-1; CDR3 protein: CSVEVRDGYTF; CDR3 DNA: TGCAGCGTTGAAGTCAGGGACGGCTACACCTTC
clone size: .; D gene: .; J gene: TRBJ2-5; V gene: TRBV7-9; CDR3 protein: CASSRWETQYF; CDR3 DNA: TGTGCCAGCAGCCGGTGGGAGACCCAGTACTTC